This TCR beta chain is drawn from a study of blood T cell repertoires in COVID-19. About the study: T cells, B-cell-depleted T cells, or PBMCs supplied cDNA or gDNA.

Two consecutive negative NP/OP PCR tests, clearance, or resolved symptoms defined Cohort 3 recovery. Trimming took off 0 bases at V and 10 bases at J, with 8 bases between the two ends. CDR1 and CDR2 (germline): SGHDT, YYEEEE. The CDR3 has 13 residues. Profiled with immunoSEQ multiplex PCR; TCRdb holds only in-frame clones, not every one. Of about 160,000 clones listed, roughly 90% were seen once; the top ten hold 6.6%. This receptor was identified in a woman aged 50 to 60 who had recovered from COVID-19. Sequenced: PBMCs or T cells enriched from blood (not recorded which). This chain uses TRBV5-6 with TRBJ1-6; D gene uncertain. The CDR3 coding sequence is TGTGCCAGCAGCTTGGTAGGCGGATCACCCCTCCACTTT. It translates to CASSLVGGSPLHF.